Following are 2 T cell receptor beta chains from one sample sequenced in a study of cytomegalovirus exposure and HLA in healthy donors. In the PCR, 60 Vbeta and 13 Jbeta primers were used. Libraries were prepared by immunoSEQ multiplex PCR; TCRdb keeps only in-frame clonotypes and omits some of them. Reported are tens of thousands of clones; the ten largest clones contain about 3%. Material for sequencing was PBMCs. The receptor set was obtained from a woman in her thirties or forties in good health and CMV-seropositive.

As DNA, the CDR3 is TGTGCCTGGAGTCGGGGCGGGGCGAGCTCCTACGAGCAGTACTTC. Its protein product is CAWSRGGASSYEQYF. V gene TRBV30 combines with J gene TRBJ2-7; a weak D match, TRBD2 (6 bases). V was pared by 2 bases and J by 0 bases, with 14 bases between. CDR3 length: 15 amino acids. From germline, CDR1 is GTSNPN and CDR2 SVGIG (reference sequence).

The V and J genes are TRBV19 and TRBJ2-2; 9 nucleotides agree with TRBD1. The ends lost 6 bases at V and 4 bases at J; junction bases unmatched: 3. The CDR3 consists of 14 residues. Germline V gene lookup returns CDR1 LNHDA and CDR2 SQIVND (reference sequence). In DNA form, the CDR3 reads TGTGCCAGTAGGGGACAGGGCGGCACCGGGGAGCTGTTTTTT. Its protein is CASRGQGGTGELFF.